Shown below are 29 T cell receptor beta chains from a single sample sequenced in a study of PD-1 blockade in classical Hodgkin lymphoma. Here immunoSEQ multiplex PCR was the method, and the copy in TCRdb shows in-frame clones only, minus some. The table includes around 65,000 clones, around 89% detected once. No patient escaped relapse after autologous stem cell transplantation, and brentuximab vedotin exposure varied. The sample consisted of peripheral blood mononuclear cells (PBMCs), taken at baseline. The receptor set was obtained from a human donor with classical Hodgkin lymphoma.

V is TRBV7-9 and J is TRBJ2-3; maybe TRBD2 (5 bases). Germline lookup yields CDR1 SEHNR and CDR2 FQNEAQ (reference sequence). V lost 7 bases and J 5 bases, leaving 19 bases between the germline ends. The CDR3 consists of 15 residues. This chain's CDR3 is CASTSPLVIGDTQYF. In DNA, the CDR3 is TGTGCCAGCACCTCACCACTAGTTATAGGAGATACGCAGTATTTT.

This clone was found many times. The chain carries TRBV4-1 and TRBJ1-1; D gene unclear. In germline, CDR1 is MGHRA, CDR2 YSYEKL. There are 14 residues in the CDR3. V lost 2 bases and J lost 5, with 12 bases in between. The CDR3 sequence is CASSQSPGITEAFF. The CDR3 bases are TGCGCCAGCAGCCAAAGCCCTGGGATTACTGAAGCTTTCTTT.

This clone appeared once. The chain combines TRBV28 with TRBJ2-5, with D perhaps matching TRBD1 or TRBD2 (5 bases each). The CDR3 has 13 residues. The V gene lost 5 bases and the J gene lost 6 bases, with 13 bases spanning the gap. Germline loops: CDR1 MDHEN, CDR2 SYDVKM. CDR3 amino acids: CASSGTDSQTQYF. The DNA of the CDR3 is TGTGCCAGCAGTGGGACCGACAGTCAGACCCAGTACTTC.

The V gene is TRBV19, the J gene TRBJ2-7, with D possibly TRBD1 on 6 matching bases. V dropped 5 bases and J dropped 6 bases, with 14 bases sitting between them. CDR1 is LNHDA and CDR2 is SQIVND in the germline V gene (reference sequence). The CDR3 has 13 residues. CDR3 amino acids: CASSRQVFTEQYF. The CDR3, as DNA: TGTGCCAGTAGTCGACAGGTATTTACCGAGCAGTACTTC.

The count of this clone is one. This chain joins TRBV5-4 and TRBJ1-2; possible D gene TRBD1, 5 bases. This CDR3 comprises 13 residues. Germline V gives CDR1 SGHNT, CDR2 YYREEE (reference sequence). With 2 bases removed from V and 10 bases from J, the gap between germline ends came to 15 bases. CDR3 region: CASSFPGVRVYTF. CDR3 DNA: TGTGCCAGCAGCTTTCCGGGGGTACGCGTCTACACCTTC.

This chain uses TRBV7-9 with TRBJ2-7; TRBD1 matches 8 bases. V was pared by 2 bases and J by 4 bases, with 1 base of the junction left unmatched. CDR1 is SEHNR, CDR2 FQNEAQ, per germline (reference sequence). This CDR3 spans 13 amino acids. CDR3 in DNA: TGTGCCAGCAGCTTAACAGGGGGATACGAGCAGTACTTC. Amino acids: CASSLTGGYEQYF. The complete variable domain, with remaining parts taken from reference TRBV7-9 and TRBJ2-7, reads DTGVSQNPRHKITKRGQNVTFRCDPISEHNRLYWYRQTLGQGPEFLTYFQNEAQLEKSRLLSDRFSAERPKGSFSTLEIQRTEQGDSAMYLCASSLTGGYEQYFGPGTRLTVT.

The V and J genes are TRBV5-1 and TRBJ1-5; D call uncertain. The CDR3 consists of 13 residues. CDR1 and CDR2 from the germline V gene are SGHRS and YFSETQ. Trimming left V 7 bases short and J 6 bases short, with 14 bases between. The CDR3: CASAQGPGQPQHF. In DNA, the CDR3 is TGCGCCAGCGCCCAAGGTCCCGGTCAGCCCCAGCATTTT. Full variable domain (rest looked up from reference TRBV5-1 and TRBJ1-5): KAGVTQTPRYLIKTRGQQVTLSCSPISGHRSVSWYQQTPGQGLQFLFEYFSETQRNKGNFPGRFSGRQFSNSRSEMNVSTLELGDSALYLCASAQGPGQPQHFGDGTRLSIL.

The gene calls are TRBV5-1 and TRBJ1-6, with a tentative D call TRBD1 (5 bases). CDR1 SGHRS and CDR2 YFSETQ come from the germline V gene. Between the trimmed V and J ends, which lost 2 bases and 8 bases, there was a span of 14 bases. The CDR3 is 15 residues long. CDR3 region: CASSFAPKGDSPLHF. The CDR3 nucleotides read TGCGCCAGCAGCTTCGCTCCCAAAGGGGATTCACCCCTCCACTTT.

The gene calls are TRBV2 and TRBJ2-7; TRBD1 aligns across 7 bases. With V trimmed by 7 bases and J by 5 bases, 11 bases remained unmatched. The germline gives CDR1 SNHLY, CDR2 FYNNEI. The CDR3 is 14 amino acids. CDR3 DNA sequence: TGTGCCAGCAATCCGGACAGGAAGCCCCACGAGCAGTACTTC. This encodes CASNPDRKPHEQYF.

This chain connects TRBV25-1 to TRBJ2-7; D unresolved. CDR1 and CDR2 (germline): MGHDK, SYGVNS. The CDR3 contains 15 residues. Trimming removed 2 bases from V and 4 bases from J, with 15 bases in between. The CDR3 DNA sequence: TGTGCCAGCAGTGAAGTAGACGGAAAAGATTACGAGCAGTACTTC. Translation: CASSEVDGKDYEQYF.

The genes are TRBV5-4 and TRBJ2-1; no firm D call. V lost 4 bases to trimming and J lost 10 bases, with 21 bases between them. In germline, CDR1 is SGHNT, CDR2 YYREEE (reference sequence). The CDR3 runs 15 residues. CDR3 sequence reads: CASSEDDPFSMEQFF. As DNA, the CDR3 is TGTGCCAGCAGCGAGGACGACCCATTCTCGATGGAGCAGTTCTTC.

The chain joins TRBV7-9 to TRBJ1-1; D remains unclear. CDR1 is SEHNR and CDR2 is FQNEAQ in the germline V gene (reference sequence). The CDR3 sequence is 16 residues long. V shed 5 bases and J shed 4 bases, with 20 bases lying between them. This CDR3 reads CASSPLDWGEITEAFF. In DNA, the CDR3 is TGTGCCAGCAGCCCACTGGATTGGGGTGAGATCACTGAAGCTTTCTTT.

This clone was counted a single time. The gene calls are TRBV7-2 and TRBJ2-3; D is undetermined. Germline values: CDR1 SGHTA, CDR2 FQGNSA. The V end was cut by 0 bases, the J end by 1 base, with 11 bases between. The CDR3 is made up of 16 amino acids. Written as DNA, the CDR3 is TGTGCCAGCAGCTTAGCGGTCGGCCAAGGCACAGATACGCAGTATTTT. This gives the protein CASSLAVGQGTDTQYF.

The chain uses TRBV2 and TRBJ1-3; D is ambiguous. The CDR3 covers 14 residues. Germline CDR1 is SNHLY and CDR2 is FYNNEI. Trimming cost V 3 bases and J 6 bases, with 12 bases left between them. The CDR3 sequence: CASSDRWSENTIYF. CDR3 coding DNA: TGTGCCAGCAGTGACCGGTGGTCGGAAAACACCATATATTTT.

V and J are TRBV30 and TRBJ1-1; D is uncertain. This CDR3 has 11 amino acids. The V gene lost 3 bases and the J gene lost 2 bases, with 4 bases spanning the gap. Germline V gene lookup returns CDR1 GTSNPN and CDR2 SVGIG (reference sequence). The CDR3 region has the DNA TGTGCCTGGAGGGATAACACTGAAGCTTTCTTT. It translates to CAWRDNTEAFF.

This chain connects TRBV6-1 to TRBJ1-2; D unclear. In germline, CDR1 is MNHNS, CDR2 SASEGT. Trimming took 2 bases from V and 1 from J, leaving 5 bases between them. This CDR3 is 13 amino acids long. The CDR3 coding sequence is TGTGCCAGCAGTGAAACGGTTAACTATGGCTACACCTTC. Translated, it gives CASSETVNYGYTF.

V and J are TRBV19 and TRBJ1-4; TRBD1 matches 7 bases. Germline loops: CDR1 LNHDA, CDR2 SQIVND (reference sequence). Unmatched junction bases numbered 5, after V lost 5 bases and J lost 5 bases. This CDR3 contains 14 residues. CDR3 region: CASSPQTGNEKLFF. DNA of the CDR3: TGTGCCAGTAGTCCTCAGACAGGGAATGAAAAACTGTTTTTT. Using reference TRBV19 and TRBJ1-4 for the parts outside the CDR3, the full variable domain is DGGITQSPKYLFRKEGQNVTLSCEQNLNHDAMYWYRQDPGQGLRLIYYSQIVNDFQKGDIAEGYSVSREKKESFPLTVTSAQKNPTAFYLCASSPQTGNEKLFFGSGTQLSVL.

The chain uses TRBV30 and TRBJ2-5; tentatively, D is TRBD1 (6 bases). CDR1 and CDR2 from the germline V gene are GTSNPN and SVGIG (reference sequence). This CDR3 contains 13 residues. Deletions cut 0 bases from V and 5 bases from J, with 10 bases between. The CDR3 nucleotides read TGTGCCTGGAGTGTACGAAGGGGGGAGACCCAGTACTTC. It codes for CAWSVRRGETQYF.

This clone was counted at least ten times. This chain connects TRBV7-9 to TRBJ2-7; D gene ambiguous. With 4 bases removed from V and 6 bases from J, the gap between germline ends came to 13 bases. CDR3 size: 13 residues. CDR1 SEHNR and CDR2 FQNEAQ come from the germline V gene (reference sequence). This CDR3 is CASSYTPLSEQYF. The CDR3 coding sequence is TGTGCCAGCAGCTATACTCCCCTTAGCGAGCAGTACTTC.

The chain joins TRBV19 to TRBJ1-1, with 7 nucleotides matching TRBD1. CDR1 is LNHDA and CDR2 is SQIVND in the germline V gene (reference sequence). The CDR3 is made up of 16 amino acids. With 3 bases clipped from V and 5 bases from J, the junction kept 12 bases outside the gene matches. CDR3 loop: CASSMTGWAGGTEAFF. In DNA form, the CDR3 reads TGTGCCAGTAGTATGACAGGGTGGGCAGGGGGAACTGAAGCTTTCTTT.

CDR3 region: CASSIEGFGEQYF. The CDR3 DNA follows: TGTGCCAGTAGTATCGAAGGGTTCGGCGAGCAGTACTTC. The rearrangement joins TRBV19 to TRBJ2-7; D is uncertain. Germline CDR1 is LNHDA and CDR2 is SQIVND (reference sequence). The CDR3 has 13 residues. Trimming left V 3 bases short and J 6 bases short, with 12 bases between. Looking up the rest from reference TRBV19 and TRBJ2-7 gives the full variable domain: DGGITQSPKYLFRKEGQNVTLSCEQNLNHDAMYWYRQDPGQGLRLIYYSQIVNDFQKGDIAEGYSVSREKKESFPLTVTSAQKNPTAFYLCASSIEGFGEQYFGPGTRLTVT.

The V gene is TRBV2, the J gene TRBJ1-4; weak D call: TRBD1 (6 bases). Germline values: CDR1 SNHLY, CDR2 FYNNEI. V was trimmed by 2 bases and J by 11 bases, leaving 27 bases between them. The CDR3 is 18 residues long. Here the CDR3 DNA reads TGTGCCAGCAGTGAATTTTTGAGCCACGGGGGCGTTTTTGGGAAACTGTTTTTT. Protein product: CASSEFLSHGGVFGKLFF.

This chain uses TRBV27 with TRBJ2-7; 8 bases match TRBD2. This CDR3 has 14 amino acids. The V and J ends lost 6 bases and 4 bases, in that order; junction bases with no gene match: 8. CDR1 and CDR2 from the germline V gene are MNHEY and SMNVEV (reference sequence). The CDR3 loop reads CASRLSGGPYEQYF. The CDR3 nucleotides are TGTGCCAGCAGGCTCTCGGGGGGGCCGTACGAGCAGTACTTC.

For the CDR3, the DNA is TGTGCCAGCAGCTTGGCCCTAGTACGGACAGGGCGTGACGAGCAGTACTTC. It yields the protein CASSLALVRTGRDEQYF. This chain uses TRBV5-5 with TRBJ2-7, with 8 bases aligning to TRBD1. CDR3 length equals 17 residues. In germline, CDR1 is SGHKS, CDR2 YYEKEE (reference sequence). J lost 5 bases, V lost 0 bases, and 13 bases had no gene match. Full variable domain (remainder filled in from reference TRBV5-5 and TRBJ2-7): DAGVTQSPTHLIKTRGQQVTLRCSPISGHKSVSWYQQVLGQGPQFIFQYYEKEERGRGNFPDRFSARQFPNYSSELNVNALLLGDSALYLCASSLALVRTGRDEQYFGPGTRLTVT.

This rearrangement joins TRBV27 to TRBJ1-2; D ambiguous. Deletions cut 6 bases from V and 2 bases from J, with 16 bases between. This CDR3 comprises 15 residues. Germline-derived CDR1 and CDR2 are MNHEY and SMNVEV (reference sequence). The CDR3 bases are TGTGCCAGCAGCCCAACCCATGGTTTCAACTATGGCTACACCTTC. Amino acid sequence: CASSPTHGFNYGYTF.

This chain connects TRBV4-1 to TRBJ2-1; either TRBD1 or TRBD2 may fit D (5 bases each). This CDR3 is built from 15 residues. Per the germline V gene, CDR1 is MGHRA and CDR2 is YSYEKL. Trimming removed 1 base at V and 0 bases at J, with 7 bases between. In DNA form, the CDR3 reads TGCGCCAGCAGCCAAGGGGGGAGCTCCTACAATGAGCAGTTCTTC. Translated: CASSQGGSSYNEQFF.

The V gene is TRBV13, the J gene TRBJ1-6; 9 bases match TRBD1. Germline CDR1 PRHDT, CDR2 FYEKMQ (reference sequence). The CDR3 consists of 16 residues. The V gene end was trimmed by 4 bases and the J gene end by 3 bases; junction bases not matched to a gene: 4. The CDR3 reads CASSSRDRVYNSPLHF. The CDR3 coding sequence is TGTGCCAGCAGCTCCCGGGACAGGGTCTATAATTCACCCCTCCACTTT.

The rearrangement links TRBV6-1 to TRBJ2-7; D is perhaps TRBD1 or TRBD2 (5 bases each). Trimming cost V 7 bases and J 2 bases, with 15 bases left between them. In germline, CDR1 is MNHNS, CDR2 SASEGT. The CDR3 totals 14 residues. DNA of the CDR3: TGTGCCAGCAACAGTCCCGGGACCACCTACGAGCAGTACTTC. This translates into CASNSPGTTYEQYF.

The rearrangement joins TRBV6-6 to TRBJ2-3; D not certain. The CDR3 is 16 amino acids. Trimming took 6 bases from V and 2 from J, leaving 18 bases between them. Per germline, CDR1 MNHNY and CDR2 SVGAGI (reference sequence). CDR3 in amino acids: CASRPAALMVTDTQYF. CDR3 in DNA: TGTGCCAGCAGACCAGCAGCGCTAATGGTCACAGATACGCAGTATTTT.